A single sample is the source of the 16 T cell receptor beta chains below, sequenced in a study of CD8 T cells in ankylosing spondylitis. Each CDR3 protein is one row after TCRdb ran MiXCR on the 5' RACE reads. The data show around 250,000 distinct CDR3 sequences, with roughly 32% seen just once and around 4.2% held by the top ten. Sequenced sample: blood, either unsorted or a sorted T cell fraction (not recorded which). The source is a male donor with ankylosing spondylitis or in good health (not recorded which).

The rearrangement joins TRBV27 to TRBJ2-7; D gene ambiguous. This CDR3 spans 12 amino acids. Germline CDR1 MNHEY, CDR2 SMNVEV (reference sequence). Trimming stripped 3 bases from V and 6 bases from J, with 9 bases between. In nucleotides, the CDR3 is TGTGCCAGCAGTTTCGCTGGTAGCGAGCAGTACTTC. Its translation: CASSFAGSEQYF.

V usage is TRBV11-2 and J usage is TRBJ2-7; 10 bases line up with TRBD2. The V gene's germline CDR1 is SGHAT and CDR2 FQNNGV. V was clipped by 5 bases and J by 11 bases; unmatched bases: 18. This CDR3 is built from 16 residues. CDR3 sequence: CASSVRAGGPRSEEYF. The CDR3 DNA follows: TGTGCCAGCAGCGTCAGAGCGGGGGGGCCTCGGTCGGAGGAGTACTTC.

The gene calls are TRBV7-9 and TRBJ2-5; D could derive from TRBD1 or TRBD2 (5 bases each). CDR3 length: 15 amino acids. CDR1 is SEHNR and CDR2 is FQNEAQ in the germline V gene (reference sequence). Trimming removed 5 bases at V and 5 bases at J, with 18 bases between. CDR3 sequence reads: CASSRGTGTGETQYF. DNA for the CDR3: TGTGCCAGCAGCAGAGGTACCGGGACGGGGGAGACCCAGTACTTC.

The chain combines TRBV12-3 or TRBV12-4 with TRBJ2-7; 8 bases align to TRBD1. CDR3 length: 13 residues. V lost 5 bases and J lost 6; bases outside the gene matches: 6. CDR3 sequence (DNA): TGTGCCAGCAGTCGACAGGGGTTCGCCGAGCAGTACTTC. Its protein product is CASSRQGFAEQYF.

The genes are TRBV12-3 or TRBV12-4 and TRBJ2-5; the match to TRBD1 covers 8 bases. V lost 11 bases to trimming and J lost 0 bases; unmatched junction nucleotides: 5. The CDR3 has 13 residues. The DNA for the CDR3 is TGTGCCTCAGGGGGCAAGTACCAAGAGACCCAGTACTTC. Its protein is CASGGKYQETQYF.

The chain's CDR3 is CAISEGGTGQGYEQYF. The CDR3, as DNA: TGTGCCATCAGTGAGGGGGGTACGGGACAGGGCTACGAGCAGTACTTC. This chain uses TRBV10-3 with TRBJ2-7; 9 bases are shared with TRBD1. Germline CDR1 ENHRY, CDR2 SYGVKD. CDR3 length: 16 residues. J was trimmed by 3 bases and V by 2 bases; bases with no gene match: 8.

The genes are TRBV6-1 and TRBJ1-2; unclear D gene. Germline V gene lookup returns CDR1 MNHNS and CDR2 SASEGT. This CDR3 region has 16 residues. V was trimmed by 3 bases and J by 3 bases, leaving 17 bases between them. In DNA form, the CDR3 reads TGTGCCAGCAGTGATTTCCGAAGGCTCCGCGACTATGGCTACACCTTC. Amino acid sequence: CASSDFRRLRDYGYTF.

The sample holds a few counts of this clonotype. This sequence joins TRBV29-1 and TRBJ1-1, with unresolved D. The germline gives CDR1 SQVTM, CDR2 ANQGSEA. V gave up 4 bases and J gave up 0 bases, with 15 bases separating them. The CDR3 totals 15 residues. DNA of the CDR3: TGCAGCGTTGTATTAGACTTTTTGATGAACACTGAAGCTTTCTTT. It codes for CSVVLDFLMNTEAFF.

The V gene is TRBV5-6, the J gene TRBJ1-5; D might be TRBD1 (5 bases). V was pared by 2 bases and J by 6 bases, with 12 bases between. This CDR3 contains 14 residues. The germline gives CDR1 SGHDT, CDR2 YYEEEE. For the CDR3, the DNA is TGTGCCAGCAGCTTAGTAGGGGACGGTCAGCCCCAGCATTTT. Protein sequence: CASSLVGDGQPQHF.

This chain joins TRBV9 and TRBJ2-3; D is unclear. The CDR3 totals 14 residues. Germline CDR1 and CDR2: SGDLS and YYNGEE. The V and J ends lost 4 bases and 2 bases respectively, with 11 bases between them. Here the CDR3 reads CASSPSNPTDTQYF. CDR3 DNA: TGTGCCAGCAGCCCCTCTAACCCCACAGATACGCAGTATTTT.

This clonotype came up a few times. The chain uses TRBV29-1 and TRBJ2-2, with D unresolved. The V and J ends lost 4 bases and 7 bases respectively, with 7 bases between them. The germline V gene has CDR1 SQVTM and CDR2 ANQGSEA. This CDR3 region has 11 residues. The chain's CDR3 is CSVGSGGELFF. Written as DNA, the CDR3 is TGCAGCGTTGGGTCGGGCGGGGAGCTGTTTTTT.

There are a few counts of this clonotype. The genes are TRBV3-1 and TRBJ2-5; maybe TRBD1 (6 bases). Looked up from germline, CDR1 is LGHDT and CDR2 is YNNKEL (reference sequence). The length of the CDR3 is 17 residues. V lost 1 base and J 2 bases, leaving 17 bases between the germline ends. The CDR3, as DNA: TGTGCCAGCAGCCAAGGGTTCATGAGGGGGATACAAGAGACCCAGTACTTC. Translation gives CASSQGFMRGIQETQYF.

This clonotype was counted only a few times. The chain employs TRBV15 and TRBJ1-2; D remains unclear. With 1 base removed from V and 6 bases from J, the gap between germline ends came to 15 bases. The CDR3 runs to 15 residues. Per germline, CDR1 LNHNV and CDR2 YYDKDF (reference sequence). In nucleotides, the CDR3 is TGTGCCACCAGCAGAGTGAAGTCCTCGCGGCATGGCTACACCTTC. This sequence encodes CATSRVKSSRHGYTF.

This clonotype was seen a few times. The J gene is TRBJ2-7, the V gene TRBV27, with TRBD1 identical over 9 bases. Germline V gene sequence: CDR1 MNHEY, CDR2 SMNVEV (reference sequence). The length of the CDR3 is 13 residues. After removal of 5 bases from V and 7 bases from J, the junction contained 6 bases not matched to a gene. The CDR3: CASSPGQGREQYF. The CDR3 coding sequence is TGTGCCAGCAGTCCGGGACAGGGAAGGGAGCAGTACTTC.

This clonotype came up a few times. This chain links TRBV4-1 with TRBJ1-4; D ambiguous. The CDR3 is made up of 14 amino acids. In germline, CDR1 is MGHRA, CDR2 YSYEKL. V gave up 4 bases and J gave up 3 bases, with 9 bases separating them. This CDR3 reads CASSLRTANEKLFF. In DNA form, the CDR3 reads TGCGCCAGCAGCCTCCGGACCGCTAATGAAAAACTGTTTTTT.

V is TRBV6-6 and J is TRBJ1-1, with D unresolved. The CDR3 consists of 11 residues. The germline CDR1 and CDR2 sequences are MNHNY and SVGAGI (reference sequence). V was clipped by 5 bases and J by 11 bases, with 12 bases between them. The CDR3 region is CASSTREDAFF. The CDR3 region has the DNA TGTGCCAGCAGTACGAGGGAGGACGCTTTCTTT.